Listed below are T cell receptor beta chains from one sample, sequenced in a study of T cell responses to AZD1222 COVID-19 vaccine. The data were produced by immunoSEQ multiplex PCR, yet TCRdb's version contains in-frame clones alone and is incomplete. The sample lists 95,000 to 150,000 clones, around 92% occurring once. The sample here was peripheral blood, taken on day 0 of AZD1222 vaccination. The receptors were gathered from an adult in good health. Both conserved end residues are trimmed from each CDR3.

TRBV10-3 ATSPGSRASTDTQY
TRBV3-1/TRBV3-2 ASSSTSGGNPYGYT
TRBV15 ATSRVSGLAGGSTDTQY
TRBV6-2/TRBV6-3 ASSTGQGRSQPQH
TRBV10-1 ASSEGDQPQH
TRBV20-1 SASRAELTWETQY
TRBV27 ASTPRGRGQGGSGEKLF
TRBV9 ASSVTNRGYEQY
TRBV10-3 AISEGAGYT
TRBV7-6 ASSLEHRAGHEQY
TRBV5-1 ASSVDRGLRGYT
TRBV19 ASSITAPNIGGSYEQY
TRBV27 ASSLRQGAKTEAF
TRBV28 ASGAGGGWEQY
TRBV18 ASSPDTYYGYT
TRBV5-4 ASSLAGTSRPYEQY
TRBV30 AFRYRESGNTIY
TRBV30 AWSESFGETQY
TRBV6-5 ASIPSSYNSPLH
TRBV7-9 ASSLAPNQPQH
TRBV10-2 ASRGALSGNTIY
TRBV7-2 ASSTPTSGGSSYEQY
TRBV27 ASSLNMNTEAF
TRBV6-2/TRBV6-3 ASSTDRASTDTQY
TRBV5-1 ASSFLGTGGRELF
TRBV28 ASSNRDGYSNQPQH